A selection of T cell receptor beta chains follows, all from one sample in a study of T cell repertoires in cytomegalovirus infection. These TCRs are of unknown antigen specificity. TCRdb used MiXCR to reprocess the reads, holding one entry per CDR3 protein. Found here are 650,000 to 900,000 distinct CDR3 sequences, about 29% of them singletons; the top ten hold roughly 14%. The material sequenced was cultured CD8+ T cells from PBMCs, taken from culture after CMV antigen stimulation. The receptors shown here come from a human donor in good health (CMV status not recorded). Some clones in this sample may be carry-over from other donors' samples. Both conserved end residues are trimmed from each CDR3.

v_call cdr3_aa
TRBV6-5 ASSYSIGNSYEQY
TRBV7-9 ASSPIGTPNRSGANVLT
TRBV7-6 ASSLGAAVQETQY
TRBV2 APGTGDTYEQY
TRBV13 ASSWDRGKGAF
TRBV7-3 ARNFRGGPETQY
TRBV4-1 ASSQDVAQKGDTQY
TRBV11-2 ASRLGQGIIEKLF
TRBV7-6 ASSLEELNTEAF
TRBV6-6 ASSYSREGSATNEKLF
TRBV10-3 AISELVPKETQY
TRBV6-2/TRBV6-3 ATYPGQRKDEQF
TRBV7-9 ASSPPGTSHSEQF
TRBV24-1 ATSDKQGDLSTDTQY
TRBV7-4 ASSLKGPRNEQF
TRBV6-2/TRBV6-3 ASAGEVWPNSNQPQH
TRBV5-6 ASSPGQGARKAF
TRBV27 ASSFSRGGQETQY
TRBV7-2 ASSRTDFNEKLF
TRBV4-1 ASSQGQAINYGYT
TRBV6-1 ATGDGSYEQY
TRBV9 ASSLNDRYNEQF
TRBV12-3/TRBV12-4 ASSGQPNYGYT
TRBV7-2 ASSFHGLAVTDTQY
TRBV9 ASSVETGGTGELF
TRBV29-1 SAAGQTTGELF
TRBV2 ASARDRFH
TRBV5-6 ASSWRDSPYEQY